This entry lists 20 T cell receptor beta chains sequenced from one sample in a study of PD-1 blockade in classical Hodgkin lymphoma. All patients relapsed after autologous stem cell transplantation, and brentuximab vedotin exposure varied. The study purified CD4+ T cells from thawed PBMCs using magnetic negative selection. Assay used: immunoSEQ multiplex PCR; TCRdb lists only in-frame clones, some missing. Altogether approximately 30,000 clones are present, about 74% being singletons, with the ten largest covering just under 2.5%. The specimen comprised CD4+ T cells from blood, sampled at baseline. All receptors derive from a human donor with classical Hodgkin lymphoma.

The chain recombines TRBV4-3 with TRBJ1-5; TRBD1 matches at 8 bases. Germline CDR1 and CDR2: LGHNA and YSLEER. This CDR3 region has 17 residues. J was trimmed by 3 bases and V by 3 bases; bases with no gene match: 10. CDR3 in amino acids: CASSHSRTGLDNQPQHF. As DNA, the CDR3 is TGCGCCAGCAGCCATTCCAGGACAGGGCTTGACAATCAGCCCCAGCATTTT.

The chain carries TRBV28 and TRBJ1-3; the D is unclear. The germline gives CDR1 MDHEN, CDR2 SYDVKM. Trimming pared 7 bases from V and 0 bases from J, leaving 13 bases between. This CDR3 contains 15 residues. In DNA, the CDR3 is TGTGCCAGCACCCCCCCTGGCTACTCTGGAAACACCATATATTTT. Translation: CASTPPGYSGNTIYF.

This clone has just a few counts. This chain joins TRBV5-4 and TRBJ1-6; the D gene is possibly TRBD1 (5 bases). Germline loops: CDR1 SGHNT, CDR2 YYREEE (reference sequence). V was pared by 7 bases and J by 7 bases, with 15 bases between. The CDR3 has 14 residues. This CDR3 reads CASGGGEGNSPLHF. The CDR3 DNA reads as TGTGCCAGCGGCGGGGGGGAGGGAAATTCACCCCTCCACTTT.

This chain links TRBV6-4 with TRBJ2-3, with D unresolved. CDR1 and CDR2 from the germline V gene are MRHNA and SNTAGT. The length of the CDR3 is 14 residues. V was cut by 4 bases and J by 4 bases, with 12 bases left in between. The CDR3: CASSAEINADTQYF. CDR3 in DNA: TGTGCCAGCAGTGCCGAAATCAACGCAGATACGCAGTATTTT.

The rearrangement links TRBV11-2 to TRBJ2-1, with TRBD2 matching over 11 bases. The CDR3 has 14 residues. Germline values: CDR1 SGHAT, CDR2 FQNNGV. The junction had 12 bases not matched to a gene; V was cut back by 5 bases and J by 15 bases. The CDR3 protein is CASSLSGLAGGRFF. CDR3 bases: TGTGCCAGCAGCCTCTCCGGTCTAGCGGGGGGTCGGTTCTTC.

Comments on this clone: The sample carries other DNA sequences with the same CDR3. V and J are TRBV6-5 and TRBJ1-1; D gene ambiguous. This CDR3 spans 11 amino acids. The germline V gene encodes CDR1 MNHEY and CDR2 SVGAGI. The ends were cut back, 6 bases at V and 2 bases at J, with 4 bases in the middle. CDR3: CASSRNTEAFF. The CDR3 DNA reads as TGTGCCAGCAGCCGAAACACTGAAGCTTTCTTT.

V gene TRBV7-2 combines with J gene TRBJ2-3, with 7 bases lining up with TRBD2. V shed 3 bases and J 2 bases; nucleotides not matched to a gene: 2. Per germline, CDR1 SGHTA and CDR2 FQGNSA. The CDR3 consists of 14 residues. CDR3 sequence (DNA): TGTGCCAGCAGCTTGGGGGGGTACACAGATACGCAGTATTTT. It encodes CASSLGGYTDTQYF. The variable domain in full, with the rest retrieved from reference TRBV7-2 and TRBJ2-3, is GAGVSQSPSNKVTEKGKDVELRCDPISGHTALYWYRQSLGQGLEFLIYFQGNSAPDKSGLPSDRFSAERTGGSVSTLTIQRTQQEDSAVYLCASSLGGYTDTQYFGPGTRLTVL.

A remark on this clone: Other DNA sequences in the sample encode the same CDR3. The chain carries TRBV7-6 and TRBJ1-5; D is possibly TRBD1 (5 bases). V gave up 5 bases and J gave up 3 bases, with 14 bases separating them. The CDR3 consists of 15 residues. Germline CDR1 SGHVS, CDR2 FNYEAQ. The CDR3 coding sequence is TGTGCCAGCAGCCCGGGGCTTACCCCCAATCAGCCCCAGCATTTT. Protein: CASSPGLTPNQPQHF.

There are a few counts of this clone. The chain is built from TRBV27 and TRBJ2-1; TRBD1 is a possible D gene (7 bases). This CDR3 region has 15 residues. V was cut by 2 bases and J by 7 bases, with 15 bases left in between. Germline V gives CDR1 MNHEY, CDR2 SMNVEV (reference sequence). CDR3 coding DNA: TGTGCCAGCAGTTTAACCGGACAGGCGGGGAATGAGCAGTTCTTC. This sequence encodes CASSLTGQAGNEQFF.

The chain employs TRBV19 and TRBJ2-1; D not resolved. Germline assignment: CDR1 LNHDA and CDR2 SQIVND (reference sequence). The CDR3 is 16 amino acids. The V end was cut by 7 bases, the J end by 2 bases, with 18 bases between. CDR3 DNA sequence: TGTGCCAGTATCCGGGCGGTCGGCGCCCCCTACAATGAGCAGTTCTTC. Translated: CASIRAVGAPYNEQFF.

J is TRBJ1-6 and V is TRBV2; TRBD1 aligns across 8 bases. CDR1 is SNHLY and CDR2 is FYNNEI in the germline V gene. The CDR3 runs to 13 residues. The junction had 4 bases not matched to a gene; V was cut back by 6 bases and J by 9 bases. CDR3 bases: TGTGCCAGCAGGGACAGGGTCGGTTCACCCCTCCACTTT. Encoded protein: CASRDRVGSPLHF.

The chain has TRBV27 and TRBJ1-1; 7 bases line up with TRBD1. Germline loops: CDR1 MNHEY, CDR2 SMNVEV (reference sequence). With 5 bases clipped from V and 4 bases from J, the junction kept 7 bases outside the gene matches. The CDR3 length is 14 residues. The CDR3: CASSTRTGITEAFF. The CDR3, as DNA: TGTGCCAGCAGTACAAGGACAGGTATCACTGAAGCTTTCTTT.

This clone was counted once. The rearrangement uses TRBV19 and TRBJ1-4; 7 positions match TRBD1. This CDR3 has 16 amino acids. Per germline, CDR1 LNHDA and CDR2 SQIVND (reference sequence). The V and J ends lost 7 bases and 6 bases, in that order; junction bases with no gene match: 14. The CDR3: CASKEFPRQGHEKLFF. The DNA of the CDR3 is TGTGCCAGTAAAGAATTTCCGAGACAGGGACATGAAAAACTGTTTTTT.

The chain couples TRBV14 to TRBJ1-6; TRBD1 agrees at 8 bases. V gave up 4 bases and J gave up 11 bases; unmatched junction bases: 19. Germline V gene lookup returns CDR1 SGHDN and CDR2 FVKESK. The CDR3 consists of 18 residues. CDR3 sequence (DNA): TGTGCCAGCAGCCCGCCGCAAATGTCCACAGGGGGTTTTCCACCCCTCCACTTT. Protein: CASSPPQMSTGGFPPLHF.

DNA of the CDR3: TGTGCCAGTAGTCAACCACAGGGTAGGATCTATGGCTACACCTTC. Translation: CASSQPQGRIYGYTF. V gene TRBV19 combines with J gene TRBJ1-2; D might be TRBD1 (6 bases). Germline assignment: CDR1 LNHDA and CDR2 SQIVND (reference sequence). Trimming removed 5 bases from V and 4 bases from J, with 17 bases in between. This CDR3 has 15 residues.

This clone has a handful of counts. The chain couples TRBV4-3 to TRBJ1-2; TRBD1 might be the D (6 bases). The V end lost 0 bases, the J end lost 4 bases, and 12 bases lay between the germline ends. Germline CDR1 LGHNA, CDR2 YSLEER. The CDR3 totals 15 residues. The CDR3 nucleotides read TGCGCCAGCAGCCAAGACCTGGACAGCCCCTATGGCTACACCTTC. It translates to CASSQDLDSPYGYTF.

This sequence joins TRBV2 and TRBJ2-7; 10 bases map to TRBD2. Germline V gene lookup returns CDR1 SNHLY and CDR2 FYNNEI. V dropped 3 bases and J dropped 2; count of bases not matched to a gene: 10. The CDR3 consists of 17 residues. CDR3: CASSDQAGGHPTYEQYF. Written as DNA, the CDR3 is TGTGCCAGCAGTGACCAAGCGGGGGGGCACCCCACCTACGAGCAGTACTTC.

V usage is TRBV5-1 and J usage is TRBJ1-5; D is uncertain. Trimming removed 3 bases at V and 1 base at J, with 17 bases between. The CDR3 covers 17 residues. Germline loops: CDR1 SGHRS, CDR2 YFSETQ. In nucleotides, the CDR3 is TGCGCCAGCAGCTCAGTCAAGGGAAGTAGGAGCAATCAGCCCCAGCATTTT. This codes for CASSSVKGSRSNQPQHF.

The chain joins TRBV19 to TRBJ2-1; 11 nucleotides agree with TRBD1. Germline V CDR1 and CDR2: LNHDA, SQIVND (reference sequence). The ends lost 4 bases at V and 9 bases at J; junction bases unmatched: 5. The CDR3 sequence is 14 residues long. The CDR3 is CASSRTGGFGEQFF. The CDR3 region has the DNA TGTGCCAGTAGTAGGACAGGGGGCTTTGGTGAGCAGTTCTTC. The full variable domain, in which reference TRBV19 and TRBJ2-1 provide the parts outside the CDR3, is DGGITQSPKYLFRKEGQNVTLSCEQNLNHDAMYWYRQDPGQGLRLIYYSQIVNDFQKGDIAEGYSVSREKKESFPLTVTSAQKNPTAFYLCASSRTGGFGEQFFGPGTRLTVL.

The DNA of the CDR3 is TGTGCCAGCACCTTGGACAGGGAGATCGAGCAGTACTTC. Encoded protein: CASTLDREIEQYF. The chain employs TRBV11-2 and TRBJ2-7, with TRBD1 matching 8 bases. Germline V gene lookup returns CDR1 SGHAT and CDR2 FQNNGV. The trim removed 7 bases at V and 6 bases at J, leaving 8 bases unmatched. This CDR3 contains 13 residues.